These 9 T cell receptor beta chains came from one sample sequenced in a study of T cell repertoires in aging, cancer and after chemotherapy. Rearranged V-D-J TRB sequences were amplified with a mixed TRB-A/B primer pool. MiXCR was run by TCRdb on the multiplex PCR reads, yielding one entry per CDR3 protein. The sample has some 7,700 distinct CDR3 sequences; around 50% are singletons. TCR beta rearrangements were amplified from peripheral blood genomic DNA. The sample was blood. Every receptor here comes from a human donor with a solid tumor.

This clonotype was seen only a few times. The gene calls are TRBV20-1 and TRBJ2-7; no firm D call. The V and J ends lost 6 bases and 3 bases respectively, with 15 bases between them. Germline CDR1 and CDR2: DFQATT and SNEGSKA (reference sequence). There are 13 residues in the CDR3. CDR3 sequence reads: CSARLEMSYEQYF. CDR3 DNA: TGCAGTGCCCGACTCGAAATGAGCTACGAGCAGTACTTC.

CDR3 residues: CASSLDTSYEQYF. As DNA, the CDR3 is TGTGCCAGCAGCTTGGACACCTCCTACGAGCAGTACTTC. This rearrangement joins TRBV5-4 to TRBJ2-7; D gene uncertain. Germline V gene data show CDR1 as SGHNT and CDR2 as YYREEE (reference sequence). CDR3 length equals 13 residues. V was clipped by 0 bases and J by 0 bases, with 4 bases between them. Full variable domain (outside the CDR3, taken from reference TRBV5-4 and TRBJ2-7): ETGVTQSPTHLIKTRGQQVTLRCSSQSGHNTVSWYQQALGQGPQFIFQYYREEENGRGNFPPRFSGLQFPNYSSELNVNALELDDSALYLCASSLDTSYEQYFGPGTRLTVT.

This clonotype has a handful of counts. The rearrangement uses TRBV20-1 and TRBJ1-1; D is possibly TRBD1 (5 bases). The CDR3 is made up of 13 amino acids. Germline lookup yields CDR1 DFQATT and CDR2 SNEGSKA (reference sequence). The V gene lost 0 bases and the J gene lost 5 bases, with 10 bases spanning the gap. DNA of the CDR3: TGCAGTGCTAGAGATCCAGGGTGGACTGAAGCTTTCTTT. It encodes CSARDPGWTEAFF.

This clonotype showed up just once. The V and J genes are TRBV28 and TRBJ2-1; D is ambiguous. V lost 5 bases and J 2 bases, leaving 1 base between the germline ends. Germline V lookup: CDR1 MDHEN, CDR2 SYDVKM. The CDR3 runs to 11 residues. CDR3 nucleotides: TGTGCCAGCAGTCCCTACAATGAGCAGTTCTTC. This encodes CASSPYNEQFF. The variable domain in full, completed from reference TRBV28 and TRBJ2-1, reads DVKVTQSSRYLVKRTGEKVFLECVQDMDHENMFWYRQDPGLGLRLIYFSYDVKMKEKGDIPEGYSVSREKKERFSLILESASTNQTSMYLCASSPYNEQFFGPGTRLTVL.

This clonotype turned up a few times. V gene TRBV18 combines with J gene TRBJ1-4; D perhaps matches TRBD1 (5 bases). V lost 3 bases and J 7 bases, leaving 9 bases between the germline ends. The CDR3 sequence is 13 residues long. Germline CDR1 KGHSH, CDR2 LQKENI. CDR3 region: CASSPGPGEKLFF. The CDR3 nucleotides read TGTGCCAGCTCACCGGGGCCTGGTGAAAAACTGTTTTTT. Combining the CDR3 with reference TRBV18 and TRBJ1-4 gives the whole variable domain NAGVMQNPRHLVRRRGQEARLRCSPMKGHSHVYWYRQLPEEGLKFMVYLQKENIIDESGMPKERFSAEFPKEGPSILRIQQVVRGDSAAYFCASSPGPGEKLFFGSGTQLSVL.

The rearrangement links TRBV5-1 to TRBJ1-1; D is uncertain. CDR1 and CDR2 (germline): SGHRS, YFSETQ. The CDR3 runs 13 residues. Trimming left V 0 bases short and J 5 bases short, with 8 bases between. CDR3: CASSLAGVTEAFF. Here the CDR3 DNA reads TGCGCCAGCAGCTTGGCGGGAGTTACTGAAGCTTTCTTT.

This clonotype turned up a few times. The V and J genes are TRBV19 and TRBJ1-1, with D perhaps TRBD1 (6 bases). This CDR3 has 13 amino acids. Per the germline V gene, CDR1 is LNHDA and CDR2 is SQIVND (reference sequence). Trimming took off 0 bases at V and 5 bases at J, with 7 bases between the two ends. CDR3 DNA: TGTGCCAGTAGTATAGAAAGGGGGACTGAAGCTTTCTTT. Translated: CASSIERGTEAFF.

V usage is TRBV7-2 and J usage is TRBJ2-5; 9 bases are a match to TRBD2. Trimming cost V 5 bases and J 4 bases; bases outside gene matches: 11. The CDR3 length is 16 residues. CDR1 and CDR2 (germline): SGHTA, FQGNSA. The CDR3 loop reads CASSTRLAAVGETQYF. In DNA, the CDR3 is TGTGCCAGCAGCACTCGACTAGCGGCCGTGGGAGAGACCCAGTACTTC.

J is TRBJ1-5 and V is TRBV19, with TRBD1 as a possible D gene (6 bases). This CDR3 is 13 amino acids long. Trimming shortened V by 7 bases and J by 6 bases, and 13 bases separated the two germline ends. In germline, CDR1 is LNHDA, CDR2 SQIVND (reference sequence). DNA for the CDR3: TGTGCCAGTAACACTCGGGGGGCTCAGCCCCAGCATTTT. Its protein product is CASNTRGAQPQHF.